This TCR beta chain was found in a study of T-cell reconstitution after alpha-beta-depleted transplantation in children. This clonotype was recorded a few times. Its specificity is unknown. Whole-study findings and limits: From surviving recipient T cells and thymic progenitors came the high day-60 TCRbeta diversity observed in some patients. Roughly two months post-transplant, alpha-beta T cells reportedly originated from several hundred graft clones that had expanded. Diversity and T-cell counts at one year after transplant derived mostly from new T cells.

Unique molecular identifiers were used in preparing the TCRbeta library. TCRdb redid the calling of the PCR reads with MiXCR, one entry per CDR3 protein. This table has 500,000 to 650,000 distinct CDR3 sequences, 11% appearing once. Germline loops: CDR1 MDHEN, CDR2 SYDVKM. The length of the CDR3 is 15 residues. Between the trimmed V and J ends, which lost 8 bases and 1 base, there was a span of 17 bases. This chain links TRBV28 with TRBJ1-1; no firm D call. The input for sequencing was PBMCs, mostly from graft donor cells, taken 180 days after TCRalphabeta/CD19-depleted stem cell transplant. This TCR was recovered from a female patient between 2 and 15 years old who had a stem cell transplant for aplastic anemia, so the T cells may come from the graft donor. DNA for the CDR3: TGTGCCAGCGCATTATGGGTTGCCTCGAACACTGAAGCTTTCTTT. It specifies CASALWVASNTEAFF.